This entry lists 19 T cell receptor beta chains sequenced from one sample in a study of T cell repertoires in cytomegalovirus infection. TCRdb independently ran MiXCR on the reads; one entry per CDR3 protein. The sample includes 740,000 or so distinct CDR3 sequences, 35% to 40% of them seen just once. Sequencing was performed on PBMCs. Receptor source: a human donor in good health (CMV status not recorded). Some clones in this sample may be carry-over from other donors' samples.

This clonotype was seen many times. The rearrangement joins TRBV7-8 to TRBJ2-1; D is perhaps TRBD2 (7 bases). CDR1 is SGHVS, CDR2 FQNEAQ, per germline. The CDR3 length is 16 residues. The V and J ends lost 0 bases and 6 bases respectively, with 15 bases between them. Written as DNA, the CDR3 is TGTGCCAGCAGCTTAGCGGGGGGGGCCGTGCGCAATGAGCAGTTCTTC. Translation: CASSLAGGAVRNEQFF.

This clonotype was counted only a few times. The CDR3 loop reads CASSNPIFRGQQPQHF. The DNA for the CDR3 is TGTGCCAGCAGTAACCCCATTTTCCGGGGCCAGCAGCCCCAGCATTTT. This chain joins TRBV28 and TRBJ1-5, with D perhaps matching TRBD1 (5 bases). This CDR3 comprises 16 residues. V was clipped by 5 bases and J by 7 bases, with 21 bases between them. Germline V gene lookup returns CDR1 MDHEN and CDR2 SYDVKM.

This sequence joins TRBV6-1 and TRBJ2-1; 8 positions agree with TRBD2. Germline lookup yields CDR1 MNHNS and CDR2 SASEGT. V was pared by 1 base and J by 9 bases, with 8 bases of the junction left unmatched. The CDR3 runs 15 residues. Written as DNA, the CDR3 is TGTGCCAGCAGTGAAGGAGGGACTAGAGCATTTGAGCAGTTCTTC. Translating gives CASSEGGTRAFEQFF.

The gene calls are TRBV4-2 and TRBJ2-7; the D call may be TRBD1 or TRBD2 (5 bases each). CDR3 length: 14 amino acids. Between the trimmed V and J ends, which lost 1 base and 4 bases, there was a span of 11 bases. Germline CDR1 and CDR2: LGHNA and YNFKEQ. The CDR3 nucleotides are TGTGCCAGCAGCCAAGGGGACCGAGAGTACGAGCAGTACTTC. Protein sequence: CASSQGDREYEQYF.

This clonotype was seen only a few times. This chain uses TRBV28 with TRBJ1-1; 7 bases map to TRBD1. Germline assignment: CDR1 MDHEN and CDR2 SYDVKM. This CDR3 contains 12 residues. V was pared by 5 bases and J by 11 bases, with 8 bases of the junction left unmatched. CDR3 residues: CASSKTPGGAFF. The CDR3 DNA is TGTGCCAGCAGTAAAACTCCAGGGGGGGCTTTCTTT.

CDR3 coding DNA: TGTGCCAGTAGTCTGGGGAACCCAGATACGCAGTATTTT. Protein product: CASSLGNPDTQYF. The J gene is TRBJ2-3, the V gene TRBV19; D call uncertain. Germline V lookup: CDR1 LNHDA, CDR2 SQIVND (reference sequence). V lost 5 bases and J lost 4, with 10 bases in between. The CDR3 spans 13 residues.

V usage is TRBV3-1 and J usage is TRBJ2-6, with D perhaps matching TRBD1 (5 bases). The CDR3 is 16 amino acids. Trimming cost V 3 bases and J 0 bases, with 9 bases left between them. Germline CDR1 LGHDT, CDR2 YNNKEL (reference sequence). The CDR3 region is CASSQAGHSGANVLTF. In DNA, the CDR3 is TGTGCCAGCAGCCAGGCAGGGCACTCTGGGGCCAACGTCCTGACTTTC. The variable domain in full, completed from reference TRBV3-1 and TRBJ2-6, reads DTAVSQTPKYLVTQMGNDKSIKCEQNLGHDTMYWYKQDSKKFLKIMFSYNNKELIINETVPNRFSPKSPDKAHLNLHINSLELGDSAVYFCASSQAGHSGANVLTFGAGSRLTVL.

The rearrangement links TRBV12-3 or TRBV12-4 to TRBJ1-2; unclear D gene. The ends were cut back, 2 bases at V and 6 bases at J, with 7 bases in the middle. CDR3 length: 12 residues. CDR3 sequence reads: CASSLKHHGYTF. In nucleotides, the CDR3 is TGTGCCAGCAGTTTAAAGCACCATGGCTACACCTTC.

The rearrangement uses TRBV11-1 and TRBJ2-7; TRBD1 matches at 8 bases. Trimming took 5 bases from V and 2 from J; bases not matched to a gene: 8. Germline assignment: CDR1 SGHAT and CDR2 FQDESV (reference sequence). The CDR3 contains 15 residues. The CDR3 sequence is CASSRAGTGAYEQYF. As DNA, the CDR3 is TGTGCCAGCAGCCGAGCCGGGACAGGTGCCTACGAGCAGTACTTC.

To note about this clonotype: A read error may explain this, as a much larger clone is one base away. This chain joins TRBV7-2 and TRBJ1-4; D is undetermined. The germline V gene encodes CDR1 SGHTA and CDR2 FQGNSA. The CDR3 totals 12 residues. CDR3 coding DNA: TGTGACAGCAGCTTAGGTTTTGAAAAACTGTTTTTT. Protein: CDSSLGFEKLFF.

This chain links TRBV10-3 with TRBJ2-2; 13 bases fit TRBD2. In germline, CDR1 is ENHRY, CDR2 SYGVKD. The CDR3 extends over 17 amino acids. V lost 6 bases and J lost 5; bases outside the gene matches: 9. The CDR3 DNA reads TGTGCCATCAGCCCTGGACTAGCGGGAGTCAGGACCGGGGAGCTGTTTTTT. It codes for CAISPGLAGVRTGELFF.

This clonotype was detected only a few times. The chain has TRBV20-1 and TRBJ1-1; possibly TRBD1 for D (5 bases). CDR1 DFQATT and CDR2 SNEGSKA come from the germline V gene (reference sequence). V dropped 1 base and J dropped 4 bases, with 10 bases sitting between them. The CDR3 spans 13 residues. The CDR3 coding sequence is TGCAGTGCTAGAGGTGGGGCGGTCACTGAAGCTTTCTTT. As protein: CSARGGAVTEAFF.

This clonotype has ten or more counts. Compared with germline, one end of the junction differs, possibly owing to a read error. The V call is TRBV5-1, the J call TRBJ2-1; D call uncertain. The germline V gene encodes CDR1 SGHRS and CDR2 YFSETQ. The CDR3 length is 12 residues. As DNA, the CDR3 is TGTGCCAGCAGCTTAGGCGTCAATGAGCAGTTCTTC. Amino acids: CASSLGVNEQFF.

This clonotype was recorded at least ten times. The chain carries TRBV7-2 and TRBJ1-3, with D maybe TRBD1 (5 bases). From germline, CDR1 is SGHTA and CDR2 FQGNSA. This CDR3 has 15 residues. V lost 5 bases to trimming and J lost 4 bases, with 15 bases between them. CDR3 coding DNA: TGTGCCAGCAGCCCCGCCCGGGGCCGAGGAAACACCATATATTTT. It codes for CASSPARGRGNTIYF.

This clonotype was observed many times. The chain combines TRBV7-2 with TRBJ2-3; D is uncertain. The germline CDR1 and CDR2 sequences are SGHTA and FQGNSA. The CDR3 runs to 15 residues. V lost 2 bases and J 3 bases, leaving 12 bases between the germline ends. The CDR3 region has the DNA TGTGCCAGCAGCTTACGGGTAGTTACGACAGATACGCAGTATTTT. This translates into CASSLRVVTTDTQYF.

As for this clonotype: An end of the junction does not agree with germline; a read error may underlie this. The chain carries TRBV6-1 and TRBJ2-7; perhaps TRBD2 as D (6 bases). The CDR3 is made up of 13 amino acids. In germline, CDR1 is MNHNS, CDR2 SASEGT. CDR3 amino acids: CASREGLPYEQYF. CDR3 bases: TGTGCCAGCAGGGAAGGACTACCATACGAGCAGTACTTC.

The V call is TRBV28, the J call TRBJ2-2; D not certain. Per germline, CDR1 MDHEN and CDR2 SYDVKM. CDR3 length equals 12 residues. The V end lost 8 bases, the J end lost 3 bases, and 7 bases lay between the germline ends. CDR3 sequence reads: CASHLDTGELFF. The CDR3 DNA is TGTGCCAGCCATTTAGACACCGGGGAGCTGTTTTTT.

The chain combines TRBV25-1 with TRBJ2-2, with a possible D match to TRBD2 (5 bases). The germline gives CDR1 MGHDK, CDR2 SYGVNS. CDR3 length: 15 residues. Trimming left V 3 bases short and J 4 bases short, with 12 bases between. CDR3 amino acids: CASSERARSTGELFF. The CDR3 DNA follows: TGTGCCAGCAGTGAGAGGGCTCGATCCACCGGGGAGCTGTTTTTT.

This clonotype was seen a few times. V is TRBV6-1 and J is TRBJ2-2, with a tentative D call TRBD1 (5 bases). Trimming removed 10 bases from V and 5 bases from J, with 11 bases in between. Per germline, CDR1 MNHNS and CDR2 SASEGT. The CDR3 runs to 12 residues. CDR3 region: CATPTVTGELFF. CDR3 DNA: TGTGCCACCCCGACAGTAACCGGGGAGCTGTTTTTT.